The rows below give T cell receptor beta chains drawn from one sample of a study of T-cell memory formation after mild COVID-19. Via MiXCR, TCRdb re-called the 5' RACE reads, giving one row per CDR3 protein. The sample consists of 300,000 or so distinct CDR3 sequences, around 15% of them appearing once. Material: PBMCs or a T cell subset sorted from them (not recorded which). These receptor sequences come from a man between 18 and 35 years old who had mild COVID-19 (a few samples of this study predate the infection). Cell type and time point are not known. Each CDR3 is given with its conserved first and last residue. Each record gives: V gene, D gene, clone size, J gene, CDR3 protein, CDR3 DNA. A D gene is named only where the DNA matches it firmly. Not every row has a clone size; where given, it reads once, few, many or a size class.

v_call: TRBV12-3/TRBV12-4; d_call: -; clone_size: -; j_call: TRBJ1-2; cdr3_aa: CASSIIGAAYGYTF; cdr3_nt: TGTGCCAGCAGTATTATCGGGGCAGCCTATGGCTACACCTTC
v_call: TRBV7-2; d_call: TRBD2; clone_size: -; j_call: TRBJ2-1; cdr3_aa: CASSSPGLAGPSSYNEQFF; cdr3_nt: TGTGCCAGCAGCTCACCGGGACTAGCGGGACCGAGCTCCTACAATGAGCAGTTCTTC
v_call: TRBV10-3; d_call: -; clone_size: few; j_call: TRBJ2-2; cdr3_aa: CAIRTPLGQPNTGELFF; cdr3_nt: TGTGCCATCAGGACACCCCTGGGGCAACCGAACACCGGGGAGCTGTTTTTT
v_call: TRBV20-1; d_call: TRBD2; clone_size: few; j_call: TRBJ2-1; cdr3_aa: CSAPPPSGAYNEQFF; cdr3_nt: TGCAGTGCGCCGCCCCCTAGCGGGGCCTACAATGAGCAGTTCTTC
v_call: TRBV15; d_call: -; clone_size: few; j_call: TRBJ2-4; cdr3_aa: CATSRDDTGWNGNIQYF; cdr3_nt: TGTGCCACCAGCAGAGATGATACGGGCTGGAACGGAAACATTCAGTACTTC
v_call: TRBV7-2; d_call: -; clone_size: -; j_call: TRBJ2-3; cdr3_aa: CASSFSTATDTQYF; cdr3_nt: TGTGCCAGCAGCTTCTCAACCGCCACAGATACGCAGTATTTT
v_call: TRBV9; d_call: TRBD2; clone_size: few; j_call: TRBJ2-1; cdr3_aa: CASSGSSGGGYNEQFF; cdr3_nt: TGTGCCAGCAGCGGGTCCTCGGGCGGGGGATACAATGAGCAGTTCTTC
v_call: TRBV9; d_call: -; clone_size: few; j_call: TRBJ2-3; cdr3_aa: CASSVTVEADTQYF; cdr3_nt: TGTGCCAGCAGCGTAACAGTTGAGGCAGATACGCAGTATTTT
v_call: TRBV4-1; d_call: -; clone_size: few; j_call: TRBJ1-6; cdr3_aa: CASSQDLFYNSPLHF; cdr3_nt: TGCGCCAGCAGCCAAGATCTGTTTTATAATTCACCCCTCCACTTT
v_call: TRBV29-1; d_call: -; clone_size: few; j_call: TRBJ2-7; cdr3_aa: CSVEDPLGRMPYEQYF; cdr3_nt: TGCAGCGTTGAAGATCCCCTCGGACGGATGCCTTACGAGCAGTACTTC
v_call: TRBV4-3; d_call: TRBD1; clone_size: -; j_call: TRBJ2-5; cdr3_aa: CASSQDTPGGETQYF; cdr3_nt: TGCGCCAGCAGCCAAGATACGCCAGGGGGAGAGACCCAGTACTTC
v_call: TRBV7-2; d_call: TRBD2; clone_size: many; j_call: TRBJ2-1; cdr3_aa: CASSLGGTPLNNEQFF; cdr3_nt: TGTGCCAGCAGCCTGGGGGGGACTCCCCTTAACAATGAGCAGTTCTTC
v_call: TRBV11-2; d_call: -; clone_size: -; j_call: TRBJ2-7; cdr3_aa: CASSSRDRIWEDEQYF; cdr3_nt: TGTGCCAGCAGCTCGAGGGATCGGATCTGGGAAGACGAGCAGTACTTC
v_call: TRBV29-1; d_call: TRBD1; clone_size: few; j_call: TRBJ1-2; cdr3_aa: CSLGQGRGGYTF; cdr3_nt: TGCAGCCTAGGACAGGGCCGTGGGGGCTACACCTTC
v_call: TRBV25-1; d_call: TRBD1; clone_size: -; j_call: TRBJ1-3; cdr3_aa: CASSDRREDRDLSSGNTIYF; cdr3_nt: TGTGCCAGCAGTGACCGCCGGGAGGACAGGGATCTCAGCTCTGGAAACACCATATATTTT
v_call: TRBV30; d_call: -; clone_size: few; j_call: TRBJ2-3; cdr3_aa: CAWEDSAADTQYF; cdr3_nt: TGTGCCTGGGAAGACTCGGCGGCAGATACGCAGTATTTT
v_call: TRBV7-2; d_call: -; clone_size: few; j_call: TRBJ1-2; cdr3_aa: CASSLTGGNYGGYTF; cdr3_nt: TGTGCCAGCAGCTTAACGGGGGGCAACTACGGCGGCTACACCTTC
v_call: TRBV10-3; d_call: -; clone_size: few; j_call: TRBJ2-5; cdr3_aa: CAISDQELGTQYF; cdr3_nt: TGTGCCATCAGTGACCAGGAGCTAGGGACCCAGTACTTC
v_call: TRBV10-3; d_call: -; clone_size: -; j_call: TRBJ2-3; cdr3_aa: CASCSEDTQYF; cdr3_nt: TGTGCCTCCTGCAGTGAAGATACGCAGTATTTT
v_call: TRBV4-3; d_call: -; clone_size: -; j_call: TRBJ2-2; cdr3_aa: CASSQGMGPGELFF; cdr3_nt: TGCGCCAGCAGCCAAGGAATGGGGCCCGGGGAGCTGTTTTTT
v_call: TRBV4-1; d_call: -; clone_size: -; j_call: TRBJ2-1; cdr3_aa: CASSQDGSSYNEQFF; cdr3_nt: TGCGCCAGCAGCCAAGATGGGAGCTCCTACAATGAGCAGTTCTTC
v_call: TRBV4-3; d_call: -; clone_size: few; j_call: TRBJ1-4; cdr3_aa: CASSQNGGLNEKLFF; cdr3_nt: TGCGCCAGCAGCCAGAATGGGGGACTTAATGAAAAACTGTTTTTT
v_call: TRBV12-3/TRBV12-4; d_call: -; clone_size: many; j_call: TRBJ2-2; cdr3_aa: CASSPRFGADTGELFF; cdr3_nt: TGTGCCAGCAGTCCCCGGTTTGGGGCGGACACCGGGGAGCTGTTTTTT
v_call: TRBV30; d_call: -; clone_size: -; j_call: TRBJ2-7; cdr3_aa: CAYGDGSYEQYF; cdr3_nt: TGTGCCTACGGGGACGGATCCTACGAGCAGTACTTC
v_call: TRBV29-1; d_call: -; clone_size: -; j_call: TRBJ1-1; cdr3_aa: CSATQAVQNTEAFF; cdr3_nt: TGCAGCGCCACCCAGGCCGTCCAGAACACTGAAGCTTTCTTT
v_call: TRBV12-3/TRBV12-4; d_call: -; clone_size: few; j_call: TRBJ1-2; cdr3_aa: CASSLTVSLKGYTF; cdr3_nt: TGTGCCAGCAGTTTAACAGTAAGCCTTAAGGGCTACACCTTC
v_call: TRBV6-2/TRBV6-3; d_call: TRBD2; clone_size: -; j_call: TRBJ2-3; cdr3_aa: CASSYPTSGTSITDTQYF; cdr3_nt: TGTGCCAGCAGTTACCCTACTTCCGGGACTAGTATCACAGATACGCAGTATTTT
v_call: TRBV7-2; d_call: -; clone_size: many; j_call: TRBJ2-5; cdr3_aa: CASSLTVPQETQYF; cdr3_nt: TGTGCCAGCAGCTTGACAGTACCACAAGAGACCCAGTACTTC
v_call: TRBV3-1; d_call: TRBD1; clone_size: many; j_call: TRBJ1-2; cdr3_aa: CASSQAGQGASGYTF; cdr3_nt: TGTGCCAGCAGCCAAGCGGGACAGGGCGCGAGTGGCTACACCTTC
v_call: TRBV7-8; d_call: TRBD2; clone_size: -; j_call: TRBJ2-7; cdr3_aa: CASRVGRGLYEQYF; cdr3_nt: TGTGCCAGCAGAGTTGGGAGGGGACTGTACGAGCAGTACTTC
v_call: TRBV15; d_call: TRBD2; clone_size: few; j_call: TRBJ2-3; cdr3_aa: CATSSPGSGAGDTQYF; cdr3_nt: TGTGCCACCAGCAGCCCAGGTAGCGGGGCGGGGGATACGCAGTATTTT
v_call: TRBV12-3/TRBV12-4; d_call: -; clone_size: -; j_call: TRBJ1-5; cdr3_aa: CASSSIYQPQHF; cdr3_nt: TGTGCCAGCAGTTCAATATATCAGCCCCAGCATTTT
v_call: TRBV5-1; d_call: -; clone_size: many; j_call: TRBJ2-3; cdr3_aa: CASSLGGPTDTQYF; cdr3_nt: TGCGCCAGCAGCTTGGGGGGGCCCACAGATACGCAGTATTTT
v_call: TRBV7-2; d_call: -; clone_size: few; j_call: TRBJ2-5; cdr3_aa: CASSLGSFLETQYF; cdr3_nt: TGTGCCAGCAGCTTAGGGAGCTTTCTAGAGACCCAGTACTTC